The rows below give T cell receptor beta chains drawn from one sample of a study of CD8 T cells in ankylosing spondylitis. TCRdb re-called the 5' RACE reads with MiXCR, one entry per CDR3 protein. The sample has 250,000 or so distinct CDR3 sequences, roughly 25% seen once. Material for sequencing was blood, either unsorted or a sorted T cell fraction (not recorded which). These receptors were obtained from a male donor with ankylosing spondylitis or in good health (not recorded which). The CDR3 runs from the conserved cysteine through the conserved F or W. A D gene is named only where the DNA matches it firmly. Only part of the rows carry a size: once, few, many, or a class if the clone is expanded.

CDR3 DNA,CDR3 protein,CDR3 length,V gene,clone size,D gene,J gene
TGCAGTGCGAATGCAGCGAACACCGGGGAGCTGTTTTTT,CSANAANTGELFF,13,TRBV20-1,NA,NA,TRBJ2-2
TGTGCCATCAGTGCTGGCTTCCAAGAGACCCAGTACTTC,CAISAGFQETQYF,13,TRBV10-3,NA,NA,TRBJ2-5
TGCAGTGCTTCGCCGGCGGGACAGACTAACTATGGCTACACCTTC,CSASPAGQTNYGYTF,15,TRBV20-1,few,TRBD1,TRBJ1-2
TGCAGCGCCGGACAGGACGAGCAGTACTTC,CSAGQDEQYF,10,TRBV29-1,few,TRBD1,TRBJ2-7
TGCAGTGCTAGAGAGGAGACTAGCGGGGGGAAGCAGTACTTC,CSAREETSGGKQYF,14,TRBV20-1,many,TRBD2,TRBJ2-7
TGTGCCAGTAGTCCCATCCGCCCAGGGTACAATGAGCAGTTCTTC,CASSPIRPGYNEQFF,15,TRBV19,few,NA,TRBJ2-1
TGTGCCAGCAGGGGACAAAAAGAGACCCAGTACTTC,CASRGQKETQYF,12,TRBV7-9,once,NA,TRBJ2-5
TGCGCCAGCAGCTTGAAGGAGACACCTTCTAGAGATACGCAGTATTTT,CASSLKETPSRDTQYF,16,TRBV5-1,many,NA,TRBJ2-3
TGCAGCGAACAGACCGCAGATACGCAGTATTTT,CSEQTADTQYF,11,TRBV29-1,many,NA,TRBJ2-3
TGTGCCAGCAGTTTTCGGGCTTCCCCCACCGGCACAGATACGCAGTATTTT,CASSFRASPTGTDTQYF,17,TRBV12-3/TRBV12-4,NA,NA,TRBJ2-3
TGTGCCAGCAGCTTAGCGTCAGGGGGGGCCGTTCGAGAGACCCAGTACTTC,CASSLASGGAVRETQYF,17,TRBV7-9,NA,NA,TRBJ2-5
TGCGCCAGCAGTCAATTGGACCGCCCTTCGGTGTCCTACGAGCAGTACTTC,CASSQLDRPSVSYEQYF,17,TRBV23-1,NA,NA,TRBJ2-7
TGTGCCAGCTCACCCGATTCGGACTATGGCTACACCTTC,CASSPDSDYGYTF,13,TRBV18,NA,NA,TRBJ1-2
TGCAGTGCTAGCAATCCCGGACTAGCGGCTCAAGAGACCCAGTACTTC,CSASNPGLAAQETQYF,16,TRBV20-1,many,TRBD2,TRBJ2-5
TGCAGTGCTTTCGAGCGGGGAACGAACACCGGGGAGCTGTTTTTT,CSAFERGTNTGELFF,15,TRBV20-1,many,TRBD2,TRBJ2-2
TGCAGCGCCCGACAAGGGATAGCGGGGATCATCTTC,CSARQGIAGIIF,12,TRBV29-1,NA,TRBD2,TRBJ2-1
TGTGCCAGCAGCTCAATCAGGGTGGGCGAGCAGTACTTC,CASSSIRVGEQYF,13,TRBV7-8,many,NA,TRBJ2-7
TGTGCCAGCAGTTACCCCAGGGGGGGCAACTACGAGCAGTACTTC,CASSYPRGGNYEQYF,15,TRBV6-5,many,NA,TRBJ2-7
TGTGCCAGCAGCCTCCTTGGACAGGGGGCGTGGGAGCAGTTCTTC,CASSLLGQGAWEQFF,15,TRBV3-1,many,TRBD1,TRBJ2-1
TGCGCCAGCAGCCCGAGATTCCAGACAGTCTACAATGAGCAGTTCTTC,CASSPRFQTVYNEQFF,16,TRBV5-1,many,NA,TRBJ2-1
TGCGCCACCTCGGGGTACAATGAGCAGTTCTTC,CATSGYNEQFF,11,TRBV4-1,many,NA,TRBJ2-1
TGTGCCAGCAGCGTAGTTGAAAATGAGCAGTTCTTC,CASSVVENEQFF,12,TRBV9,NA,NA,TRBJ2-1
TGCAGCGTTGAACCCCTCGAAGACTCGGAGCAGTTCTTC,CSVEPLEDSEQFF,13,TRBV29-1,NA,NA,TRBJ2-1
TGCAGCATCCACGAGTCCACAGATACGCAGTATTTT,CSIHESTDTQYF,12,TRBV29-1,few,NA,TRBJ2-3
TGTGCCATCAGTGTGGAGTCTAACTATGGCTACACCTTC,CAISVESNYGYTF,13,TRBV10-3,many,NA,TRBJ1-2
TGTGCCAGCAAGGAAGGGGGCAATTCCGCCGAGCAGTACTTC,CASKEGGNSAEQYF,14,TRBV5-5,NA,TRBD1,TRBJ2-7
TGTGCCATCAGTGAGTCGATTACAGATACGCAGTATTTT,CAISESITDTQYF,13,TRBV10-3,NA,NA,TRBJ2-3
TGCGCCAGCAGCCCGGGGGGGAGAGCGGGGAACACCTACGAGCAGTACTTC,CASSPGGRAGNTYEQYF,17,TRBV4-1,many,TRBD2,TRBJ2-7
TGTGCCAGCAGTTTCGGGGGGTCACGCACAGATACGCAGTATTTT,CASSFGGSRTDTQYF,15,TRBV6-5,many,TRBD2,TRBJ2-3
TGTGCCTGGAGTCAGGGCAGGGGGGGGGAGACCCAGTACTTC,CAWSQGRGGETQYF,14,TRBV30,NA,NA,TRBJ2-5
TGTGCCAGCAGGGATGGGGATCAGCCCCAGCATTTT,CASRDGDQPQHF,12,TRBV12-3/TRBV12-4,many,NA,TRBJ1-5
TGTGCCAGCAGTTGGTCCAGGGGCTACGAGCAGTACTTC,CASSWSRGYEQYF,13,TRBV12-3/TRBV12-4,NA,NA,TRBJ2-7
TGTGCCAGCAAAGCCGGAGAGACCCAGTACTTC,CASKAGETQYF,11,TRBV6-5,few,NA,TRBJ2-5
TGTGCCAGCAACCGGGGGGGCCTCACCGGGGAGCTGTTTTTT,CASNRGGLTGELFF,14,TRBV2,many,TRBD2,TRBJ2-2
TGCAGCGTTGTAGGTAGGGTCAGCACAGATACGCAGTATTTT,CSVVGRVSTDTQYF,14,TRBV29-1,many,NA,TRBJ2-3
TGTGCCAGCAGCCCATCTGATTGGGGGTCCGGGGAGCTGTTTTTT,CASSPSDWGSGELFF,15,TRBV5-6,many,NA,TRBJ2-2
TGTGCCAGCAGTCGGGACAGGGATGAAAAACTGTTTTTT,CASSRDRDEKLFF,13,TRBV27,NA,TRBD1,TRBJ1-4
TGCAGTGCTCTGGTCACAGATACGCAGTATTTT,CSALVTDTQYF,11,TRBV20-1,many,NA,TRBJ2-3
TGCGCCAGCAGCCTCCAACCCCGGACAGGGAGCTCCTACGAGCAGTACTTC,CASSLQPRTGSSYEQYF,17,TRBV5-1,many,TRBD1,TRBJ2-7
TGCAGTGCTAGCAACCCTTACCAGCGGAGCACAGATACGCAGTATTTT,CSASNPYQRSTDTQYF,16,TRBV20-1,many,NA,TRBJ2-3
TGTGCCAGCAGTTTCGCCGCCGGTTCTGCCTACAATGAGCAGTTCTTC,CASSFAAGSAYNEQFF,16,TRBV12-3/TRBV12-4,NA,NA,TRBJ2-1
TGTGCCAGCAGTGAAGACAGGGCCTCCGGCGGGCAGTACTTC,CASSEDRASGGQYF,14,TRBV2,many,NA,TRBJ2-7
TGTGCCAGCAGCTTAGGGGGCGGAGACTCCTACGAGCAGTACTTC,CASSLGGGDSYEQYF,15,TRBV7-6,NA,NA,TRBJ2-7
TGTGCCAGCACCCCGGCTCTGGGCGAGACCCAGTACTTC,CASTPALGETQYF,13,TRBV12-3/TRBV12-4,NA,NA,TRBJ2-5
TGCAGTGCTAGACCCAGGGAAGTCGAGGAGCAGTACTTC,CSARPREVEEQYF,13,TRBV20-1,many,NA,TRBJ2-7
TGTGCCAGCTCCCGAGGGCGGCCCTACGAGCAGTACTTC,CASSRGRPYEQYF,13,TRBV28,many,NA,TRBJ2-7
TGTGCCAGCAGTTCACGGACTAGCGGAAGCACAGATACGCAGTATTTT,CASSSRTSGSTDTQYF,16,TRBV28,NA,TRBD2,TRBJ2-3
TGCAGCGTCGGCCCGGGACAGGGCATTGGCGAGCAGTACTTC,CSVGPGQGIGEQYF,14,TRBV29-1,few,TRBD1,TRBJ2-7
TGCAGTGCTAGACGTTCCGGGGGTTGGCAGCCCCAGCATTTT,CSARRSGGWQPQHF,14,TRBV20-1,NA,NA,TRBJ1-5
TGTGCCAGCAGCGCCTCGGGTCGCACAGATACGCAGTATTTT,CASSASGRTDTQYF,14,TRBV9,NA,NA,TRBJ2-3